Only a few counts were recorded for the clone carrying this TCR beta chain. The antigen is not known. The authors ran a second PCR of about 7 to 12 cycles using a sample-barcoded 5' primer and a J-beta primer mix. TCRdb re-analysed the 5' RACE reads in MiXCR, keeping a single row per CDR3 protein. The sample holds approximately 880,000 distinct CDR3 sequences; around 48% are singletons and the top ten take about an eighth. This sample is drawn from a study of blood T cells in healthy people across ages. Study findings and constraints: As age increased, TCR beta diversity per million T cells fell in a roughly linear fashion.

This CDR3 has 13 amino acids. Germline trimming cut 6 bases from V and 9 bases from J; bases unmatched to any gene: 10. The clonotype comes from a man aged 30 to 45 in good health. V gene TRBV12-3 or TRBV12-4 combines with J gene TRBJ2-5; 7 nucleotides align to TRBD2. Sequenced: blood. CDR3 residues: CASSWRLAAAQYF. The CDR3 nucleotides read TGTGCCAGCAGCTGGAGGCTAGCGGCCGCCCAGTACTTC.